The rows below give T cell receptor beta chains drawn from one sample of a study of shared clonotypes between healthy human individuals. Profiling relied on immunoSEQ multiplex PCR, and the TCRdb table lists in-frame clones only, not all of them. The repertoire holds roughly 2.5 million clones, with around 90% as singletons. Material: naive CD4+ T cells sorted from blood. Receptor source: a man between 18 and 35 years old in good health. Both conserved end residues are part of each CDR3. Fields, in order: J gene, V gene, CDR3 protein.

TRBJ1-6 | TRBV6-1 | CASSEMDRGPSPLHF
TRBJ2-7 | TRBV28 | CASSQGEQYF
TRBJ2-2 | TRBV5-1 | CASSNSNTGELFF
TRBJ2-1 | TRBV13 | CASSLPGRSYNEQFF
TRBJ1-1 | TRBV6-5 | CATALDSVRTEAFF
TRBJ2-6 | TRBV7-9 | CASGPRSGKSSGANVLTF
TRBJ2-3 | TRBV7-2 | CASQIAADTQYF
TRBJ2-2 | TRBV28 | CASSLDPNTGELFF
TRBJ2-6 | TRBV9 | CASSVRGGSGANVLTF
TRBJ1-1 | TRBV7-9 | CASSPQANTEAFF
TRBJ2-1 | TRBV27 | CASSSRTSGGEQFF
TRBJ2-1 | TRBV10-3 | CAISESVGEQFF
. | TRBV2 | CASRGEVYEQYF
TRBJ2-1 | TRBV11-2 | CASSYDTGVYNEQFF
TRBJ2-1 | TRBV11-3 | CASSLTGVHNEQFF
TRBJ1-1 | TRBV5-4 | CASSLGGTPEAFF
TRBJ2-3 | TRBV5-1 | CASSLRGGDVGTDTQYF
TRBJ1-6 | TRBV7-9 | CASSLKGGLSSYNSPLHF
TRBJ1-5 | TRBV5-1 | CASSWRDRGHLYSNQPQHF
TRBJ1-5 | TRBV6-4 | CASSDQANQPQHF
TRBJ2-1 | TRBV5-1 | CASSNPRDRETNNEQFF
TRBJ1-3 | TRBV18 | CASSPTRQDSSGNTIYF
TRBJ1-4 | TRBV19 | CASSIGGQTREKLFF
TRBJ2-7 | TRBV4-3 | CASSQDRGASYEQYF
TRBJ2-2 | TRBV28 | CASSPPNPNTGELFF
TRBJ1-1 | TRBV7-9 | CASSLDRAFF
TRBJ1-1 | TRBV30 | CAWSGQGAGTEAFF
TRBJ2-3 | TRBV4-3 | CASSQVFSTDTQYF
TRBJ1-6 | TRBV11-2 | CASSFGNSPLHF
TRBJ2-7 | TRBV5-6 | CASSLGGRDYEQYF
TRBJ1-3 | TRBV5-1 | CASSLQGDTGNTIYF
TRBJ2-1 | TRBV5-1 | CASSLGSGSSYNEQFF
TRBJ2-7 | TRBV5-5 | CASSLLGGPYEQYF
TRBJ2-5 | TRBV19 | CASSIRSVSDRGETQYF
TRBJ2-7 | TRBV11-2 | CASSLVAVAYEQYF
TRBJ2-7 | TRBV6-5 | CASSYGGVKSYEQYF
TRBJ2-5 | TRBV7-2 | CASSLGRYQETQYF
TRBJ1-5 | TRBV28 | CASSLGQGVSSNQPQHF
TRBJ2-2 | TRBV6-1 | CASSEARGRAGTGELFF
TRBJ2-5 | TRBV6-1 | CASSEVGGSQETQYF
TRBJ1-6 | TRBV25-1 | CASTRGGYNSPLHF
TRBJ1-5 | TRBV4-2 | CASSQVEGAVRQPQHF
TRBJ1-5 | TRBV10-2 | CASSSRRDSSQPQHF
TRBJ1-3 | TRBV5-1 | CASSSESRGRGNTIYF
TRBJ2-5 | TRBV29-1 | CSVGGGQIQETQYF
TRBJ2-3 | TRBV4-1 | CASSKRDFTDTQYF
TRBJ1-2 | TRBV10-3 | CAISEPQGNGYTF
TRBJ1-3 | TRBV4-1 | CASSQYLIDRRSGNTIYF
TRBJ2-6 | TRBV11-3 | CASSVTGANVLTF
TRBJ1-3 | TRBV2 | CASSPSGRRPSGNTIYF
TRBJ1-5 | TRBV27 | CASSWDGVSNQPQHF
TRBJ1-4 | TRBV19 | CASSIATTGVEKLFF
TRBJ2-6 | TRBV4-3 | CASSQFGTVSSGANVLTF
TRBJ2-7 | TRBV7-9 | CASSPLPGYEQYF
TRBJ2-3 | TRBV5-1 | CASSLELGGDTQYF
TRBJ1-3 | TRBV30 | CAWSASGDTIYF
TRBJ1-3 | TRBV7-9 | CASGGVSGNTIYF
TRBJ2-7 | TRBV5-5 | CASSPQGVHEQYF
TRBJ2-3 | TRBV4-2 | CASSQEGTDTQYF